This T cell receptor beta chain was obtained from a study of radiotherapy plus CTLA-4 blockade in lung cancer. The germline V gene has CDR1 SGHNT and CDR2 YYREEE (reference sequence). This CDR3 spans 15 amino acids. J lost 3 bases, V lost 3 bases, and 4 bases had no gene match. Only in-frame clones appear in the TCRdb table, and some are missing; sequencing was by immunoSEQ multiplex PCR. Seen here are 80,000 to 100,000 clones, about four fifths observed once, and the top ten hold around 3%. This clone has a handful of counts. The specimen comprised peripheral blood, sampled from a patient treated with radiotherapy plus ipilimumab. The clonotype originates from a human donor with non-small cell lung cancer who had a partial response to radiotherapy plus ipilimumab. Some clones in this sample may be carry-over from other donors' samples. J is TRBJ2-7 and V is TRBV5-4, with 12 bases aligning to TRBD2. CDR3: CASSSGLAGYYEQYF. Here the CDR3 DNA reads TGTGCCAGCAGCTCTGGACTAGCGGGGTACTACGAGCAGTACTTC.